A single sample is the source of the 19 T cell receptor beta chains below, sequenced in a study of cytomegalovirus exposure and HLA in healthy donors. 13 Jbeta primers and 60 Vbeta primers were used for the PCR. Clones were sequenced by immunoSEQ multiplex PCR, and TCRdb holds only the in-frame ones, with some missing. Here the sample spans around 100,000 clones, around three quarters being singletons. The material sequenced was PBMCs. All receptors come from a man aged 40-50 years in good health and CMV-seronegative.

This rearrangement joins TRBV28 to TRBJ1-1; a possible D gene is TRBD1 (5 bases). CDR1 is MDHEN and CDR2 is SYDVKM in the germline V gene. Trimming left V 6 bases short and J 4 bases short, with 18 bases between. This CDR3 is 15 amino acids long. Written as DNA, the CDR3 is TGTGCCAGCAGGCAGCAGCATGGGGGGGGCACTGAAGCTTTCTTT. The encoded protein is CASRQQHGGGTEAFF. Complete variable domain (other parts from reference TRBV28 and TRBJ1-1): DVKVTQSSRYLVKRTGEKVFLECVQDMDHENMFWYRQDPGLGLRLIYFSYDVKMKEKGDIPEGYSVSREKKERFSLILESASTNQTSMYLCASRQQHGGGTEAFFGQGTRLTVV.

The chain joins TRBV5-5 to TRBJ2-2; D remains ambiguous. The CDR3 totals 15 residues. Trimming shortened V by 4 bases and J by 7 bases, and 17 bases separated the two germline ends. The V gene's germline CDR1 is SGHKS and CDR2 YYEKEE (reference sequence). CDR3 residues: CASSLMAEFGGELFF. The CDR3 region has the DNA TGTGCCAGCAGCCTAATGGCGGAATTCGGCGGGGAGCTGTTTTTT.

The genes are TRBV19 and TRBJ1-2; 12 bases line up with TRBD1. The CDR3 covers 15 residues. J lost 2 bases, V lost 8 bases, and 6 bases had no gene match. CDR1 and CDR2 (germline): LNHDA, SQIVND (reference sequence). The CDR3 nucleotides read TGTGCCAGTTATGGGACAGGGGGCATGAACTATGGCTACACCTTC. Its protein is CASYGTGGMNYGYTF.

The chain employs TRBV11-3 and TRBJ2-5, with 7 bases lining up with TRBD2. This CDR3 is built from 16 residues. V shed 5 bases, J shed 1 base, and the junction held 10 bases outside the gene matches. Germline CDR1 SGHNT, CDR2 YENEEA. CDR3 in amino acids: CASSPGVAGIQETQYF. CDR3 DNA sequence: TGTGCCAGCAGCCCCGGGGTAGCGGGCATCCAAGAGACCCAGTACTTC.

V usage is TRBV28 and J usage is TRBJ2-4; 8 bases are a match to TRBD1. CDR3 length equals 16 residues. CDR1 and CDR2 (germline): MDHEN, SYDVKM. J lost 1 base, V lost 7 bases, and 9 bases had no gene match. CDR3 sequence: CASNHRGALAKNIQYF. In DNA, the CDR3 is TGTGCCAGCAACCACAGGGGGGCCCTGGCCAAAAACATTCAGTACTTC.

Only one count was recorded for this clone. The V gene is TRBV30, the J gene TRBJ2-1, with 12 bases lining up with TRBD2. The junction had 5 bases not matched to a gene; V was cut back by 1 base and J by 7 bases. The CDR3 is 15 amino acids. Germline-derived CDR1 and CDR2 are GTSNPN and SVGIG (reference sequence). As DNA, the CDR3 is TGTGCCTGGAGTGGGGCTAGCGGGGGGGCGAATGAGCAGTTCTTC. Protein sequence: CAWSGASGGANEQFF.

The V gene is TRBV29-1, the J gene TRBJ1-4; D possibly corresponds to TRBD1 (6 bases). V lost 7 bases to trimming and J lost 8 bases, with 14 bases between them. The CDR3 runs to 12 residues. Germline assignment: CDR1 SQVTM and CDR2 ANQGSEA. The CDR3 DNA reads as TGCAGCGCCCGGGGGGGGGCCGAAAAACTGTTTTTT. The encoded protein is CSARGGAEKLFF. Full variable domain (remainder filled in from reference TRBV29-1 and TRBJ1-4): SAVISQKPSRDICQRGTSLTIQCQVDSQVTMMFWYRQQPGQSLTLIATANQGSEATYESGFVIDKFPISRPNLTFSTLTVSNMSPEDSSIYLCSARGGAEKLFFGSGTQLSVL.

The CDR3 DNA sequence: TGCGCCAGCAGCTTGGTGAGCGGCGGGGGGGCCCACGAGCAGTACTTC. Translating gives CASSLVSGGGAHEQYF. The V call is TRBV5-1, the J call TRBJ2-7; 9 positions match TRBD2. Germline trimming cut 0 bases from V and 5 bases from J; bases unmatched to any gene: 9. The CDR3 is 16 residues long. Germline V CDR1 and CDR2: SGHRS, YFSETQ.

The CDR3 DNA reads as TGTGCCAGCAGTTCCCTTAGCGGGGGGGCCTCCGGGGAGCTGTTTTTT. Encoded protein: CASSSLSGGASGELFF. The rearrangement joins TRBV6-5 to TRBJ2-2; 11 bases match TRBD2. Germline values: CDR1 MNHEY, CDR2 SVGAGI. The CDR3 has 16 residues. The ends lost 4 bases at V and 6 bases at J; junction bases unmatched: 7.

This CDR3 is CASAPSSGGAPYNEQFF. CDR3 coding DNA: TGTGCCAGTGCCCCCTCGAGCGGGGGGGCCCCCTACAATGAGCAGTTCTTC. V usage is TRBV19 and J usage is TRBJ2-1, with 10 positions matching TRBD2. CDR1 is LNHDA and CDR2 is SQIVND in the germline V gene (reference sequence). The CDR3 covers 17 residues. V dropped 8 bases and J dropped 2; count of bases not matched to a gene: 12.

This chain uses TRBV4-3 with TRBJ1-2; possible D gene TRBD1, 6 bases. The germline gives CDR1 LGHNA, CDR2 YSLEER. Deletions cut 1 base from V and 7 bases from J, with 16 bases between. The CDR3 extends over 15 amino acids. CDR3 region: CASSQVGGLFSGYTF. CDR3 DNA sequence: TGCGCCAGCAGCCAAGTGGGGGGGCTTTTTAGTGGCTACACCTTC.

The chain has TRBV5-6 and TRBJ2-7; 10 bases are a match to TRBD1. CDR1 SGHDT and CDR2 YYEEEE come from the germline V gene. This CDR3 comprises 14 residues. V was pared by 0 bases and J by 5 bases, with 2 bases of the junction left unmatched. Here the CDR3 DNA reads TGTGCCAGCAGCTTGGGACAGGGGGCAAACGAGCAGTACTTC. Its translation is CASSLGQGANEQYF.

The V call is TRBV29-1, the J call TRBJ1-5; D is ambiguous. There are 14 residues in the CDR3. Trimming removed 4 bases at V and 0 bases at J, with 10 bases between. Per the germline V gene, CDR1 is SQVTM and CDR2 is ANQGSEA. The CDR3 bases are TGCAGCGTTGTGGTCGCGAATAGCAATCAGCCCCAGCATTTT. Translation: CSVVVANSNQPQHF.

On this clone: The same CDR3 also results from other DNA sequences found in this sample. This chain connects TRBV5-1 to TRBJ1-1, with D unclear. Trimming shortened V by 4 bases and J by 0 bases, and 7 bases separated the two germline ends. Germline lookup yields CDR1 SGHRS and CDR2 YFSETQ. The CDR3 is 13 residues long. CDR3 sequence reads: CASSLTVNTEAFF. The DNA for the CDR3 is TGCGCCAGCAGCCTAACAGTGAACACTGAAGCTTTCTTT. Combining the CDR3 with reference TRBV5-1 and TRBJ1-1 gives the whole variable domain KAGVTQTPRYLIKTRGQQVTLSCSPISGHRSVSWYQQTPGQGLQFLFEYFSETQRNKGNFPGRFSGRQFSNSRSEMNVSTLELGDSALYLCASSLTVNTEAFFGQGTRLTVV.

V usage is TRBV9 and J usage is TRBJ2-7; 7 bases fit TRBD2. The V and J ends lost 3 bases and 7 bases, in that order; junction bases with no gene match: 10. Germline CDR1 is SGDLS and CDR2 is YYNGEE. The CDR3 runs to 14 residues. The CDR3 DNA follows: TGTGCCAGCAGCGCAGGGACCATGCGGGGGGAGCAGTACTTC. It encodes CASSAGTMRGEQYF.

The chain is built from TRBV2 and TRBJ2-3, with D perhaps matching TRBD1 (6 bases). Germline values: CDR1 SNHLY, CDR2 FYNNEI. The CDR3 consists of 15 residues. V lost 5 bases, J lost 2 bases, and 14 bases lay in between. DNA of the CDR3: TGTGCCAGCAGTCAGCACAGGGTTCCCACAGATACGCAGTATTTT. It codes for CASSQHRVPTDTQYF.

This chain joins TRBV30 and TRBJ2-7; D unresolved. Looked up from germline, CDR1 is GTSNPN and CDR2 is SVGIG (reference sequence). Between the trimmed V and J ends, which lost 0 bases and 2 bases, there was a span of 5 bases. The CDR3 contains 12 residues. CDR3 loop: CAWSVSAYEQYF. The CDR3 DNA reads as TGTGCCTGGAGTGTATCCGCCTACGAGCAGTACTTC.

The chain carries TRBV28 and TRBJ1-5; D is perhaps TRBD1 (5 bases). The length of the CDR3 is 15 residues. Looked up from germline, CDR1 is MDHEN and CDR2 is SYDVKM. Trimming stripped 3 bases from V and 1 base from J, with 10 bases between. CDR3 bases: TGTGCCAGCAGTTTGGGAGGGGCGAGCAATCAGCCCCAGCATTTT. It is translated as CASSLGGASNQPQHF.

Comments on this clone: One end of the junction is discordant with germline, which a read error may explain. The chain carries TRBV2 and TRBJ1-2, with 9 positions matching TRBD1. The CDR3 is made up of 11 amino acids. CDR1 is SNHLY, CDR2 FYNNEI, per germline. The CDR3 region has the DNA TGTGCTAGCACGGACAGGGGTGGCTACACCTTC. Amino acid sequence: CASTDRGGYTF. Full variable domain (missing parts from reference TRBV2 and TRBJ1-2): EPEVTQTPSHQVTQMGQEVILRCVPISNHLYFYWYRQILGQKVEFLVSFYNNEISEKSEIFDDQFSVERPDGSNFTLKIRSTKLEDSAMYFCASTDRGGYTFGSGTRLTVV.